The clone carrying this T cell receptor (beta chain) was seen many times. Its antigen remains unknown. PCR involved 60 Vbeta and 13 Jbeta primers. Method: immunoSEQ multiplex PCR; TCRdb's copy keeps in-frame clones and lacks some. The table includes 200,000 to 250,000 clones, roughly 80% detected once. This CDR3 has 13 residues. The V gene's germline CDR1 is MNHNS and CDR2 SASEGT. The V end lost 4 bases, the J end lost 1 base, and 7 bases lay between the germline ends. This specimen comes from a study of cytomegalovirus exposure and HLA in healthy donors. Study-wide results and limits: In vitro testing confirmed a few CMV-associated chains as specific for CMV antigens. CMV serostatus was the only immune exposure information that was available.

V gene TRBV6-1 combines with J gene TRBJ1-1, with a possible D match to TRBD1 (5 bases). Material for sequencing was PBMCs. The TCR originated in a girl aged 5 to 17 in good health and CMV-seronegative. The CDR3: CASSARENTEAFF. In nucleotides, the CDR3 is TGTGCCAGCAGTGCCAGGGAGAACACTGAAGCTTTCTTT.